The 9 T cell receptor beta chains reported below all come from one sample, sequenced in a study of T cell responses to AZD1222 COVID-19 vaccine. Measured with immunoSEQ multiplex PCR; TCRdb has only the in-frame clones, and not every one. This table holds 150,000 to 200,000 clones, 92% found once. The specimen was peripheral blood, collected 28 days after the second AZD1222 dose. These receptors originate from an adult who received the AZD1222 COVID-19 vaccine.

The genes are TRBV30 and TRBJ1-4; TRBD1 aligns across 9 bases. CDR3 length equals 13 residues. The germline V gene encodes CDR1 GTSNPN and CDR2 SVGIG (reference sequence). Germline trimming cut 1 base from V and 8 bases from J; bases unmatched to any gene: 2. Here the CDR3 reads CAWSGTGAEKLFF. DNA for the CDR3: TGTGCCTGGAGTGGGACAGGGGCCGAAAAACTGTTTTTT.

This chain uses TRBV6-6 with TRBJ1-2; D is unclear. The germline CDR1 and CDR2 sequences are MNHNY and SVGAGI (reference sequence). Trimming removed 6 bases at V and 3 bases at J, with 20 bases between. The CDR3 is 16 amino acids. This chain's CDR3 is CASSPGRQARHYGYTF. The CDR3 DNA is TGTGCCAGCAGCCCCGGGAGGCAGGCCCGCCACTATGGCTACACCTTC.

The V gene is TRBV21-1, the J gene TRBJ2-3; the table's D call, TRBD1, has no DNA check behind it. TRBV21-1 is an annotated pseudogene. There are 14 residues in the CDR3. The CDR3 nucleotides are TGTGCCAGCAAAGGGACAGCGAGCACAGATACGCAGTATTTT. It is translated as CASKGTASTDTQYF.

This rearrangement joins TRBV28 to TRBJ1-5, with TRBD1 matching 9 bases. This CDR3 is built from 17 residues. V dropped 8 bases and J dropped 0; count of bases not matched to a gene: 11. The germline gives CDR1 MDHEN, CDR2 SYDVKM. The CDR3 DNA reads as TGTGCCAGCGCCCGGACAGGGGTAACGTATAGCAATCAGCCCCAGCATTTT. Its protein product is CASARTGVTYSNQPQHF.

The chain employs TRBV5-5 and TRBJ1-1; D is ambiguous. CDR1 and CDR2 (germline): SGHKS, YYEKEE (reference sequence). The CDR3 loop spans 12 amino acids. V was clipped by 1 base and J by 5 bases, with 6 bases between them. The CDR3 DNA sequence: TGTGCCAGCAGCTTGTACCGAACTGAAGCTTTCTTT. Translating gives CASSLYRTEAFF.

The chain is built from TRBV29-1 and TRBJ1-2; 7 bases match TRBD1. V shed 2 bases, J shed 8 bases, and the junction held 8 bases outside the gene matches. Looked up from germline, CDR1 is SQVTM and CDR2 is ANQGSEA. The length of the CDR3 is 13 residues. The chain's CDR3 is CSVEPVQGTGYTF. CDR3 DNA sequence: TGCAGCGTTGAACCAGTACAGGGGACGGGCTACACCTTC.

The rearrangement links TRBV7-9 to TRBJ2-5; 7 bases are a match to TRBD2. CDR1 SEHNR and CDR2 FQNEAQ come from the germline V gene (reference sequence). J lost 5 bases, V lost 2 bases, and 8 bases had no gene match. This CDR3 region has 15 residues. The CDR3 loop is CASSLSPSGTETQYF. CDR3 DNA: TGTGCCAGCAGCTTATCCCCTAGCGGAACGGAGACCCAGTACTTC.

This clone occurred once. The CDR3 reads CASSQDKVGNYGYTF. CDR3 in DNA: TGCGCCAGCAGCCAAGATAAGGTTGGGAACTATGGCTACACCTTC. The chain carries TRBV4-3 and TRBJ1-2; D ambiguous. The V end lost 0 bases, the J end lost 2 bases, and 10 bases lay between the germline ends. Germline loops: CDR1 LGHNA, CDR2 YSLEER. The CDR3 sequence is 15 residues long.

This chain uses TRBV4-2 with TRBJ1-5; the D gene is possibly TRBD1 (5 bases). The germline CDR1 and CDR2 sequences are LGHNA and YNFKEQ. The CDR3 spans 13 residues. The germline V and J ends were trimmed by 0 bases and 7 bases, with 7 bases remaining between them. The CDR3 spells CASSQEGVQPQHF. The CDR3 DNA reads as TGTGCCAGCAGCCAAGAGGGGGTCCAGCCCCAGCATTTT.